These 29 T cell receptor beta chains were all obtained from the same sample, sequenced in a study of T cells in Graves' hyperthyroidism and ophthalmopathy. RNA transcripts gave rise to amplified TCR beta CDR3 regions. When the TCR CDR3 underwent first-round RT-PCR, the HTBI primer set was used. Via MiXCR, TCRdb re-called the multiplex PCR reads, giving one row per CDR3 protein. In the table there are about 600,000 distinct CDR3 sequences, around 14% of which are singletons. Material for sequencing was blood. The receptor source for this set is a woman under 30 with Graves' ophthalmopathy.

As concerns this clonotype: Possible read error: a much larger clone is one base away. The chain carries TRBV6-1 and TRBJ2-2, with D perhaps TRBD1 (6 bases). V lost 6 bases and J lost 1, with 15 bases in between. The germline V gene encodes CDR1 MNHNS and CDR2 SASEGT. This CDR3 has 16 amino acids. CDR3 coding DNA: TGTGCCAGCAGACCCCCGGGACAAGGGAACACCGGGGAGCTGTTTTTT. Translated: CASRPPGQGNTGELFF.

This clonotype was seen repeatedly, ten times or more. CDR3 residues: CSARDPSGSCETQYF. CDR3 bases: TGCAGTGCTAGAGATCCTAGCGGGAGTTGTGAGACCCAGTACTTC. The J gene is TRBJ2-5, the V gene TRBV20-1; 10 bases map to TRBD2. V lost 0 bases to trimming and J lost 5 bases; unmatched junction nucleotides: 6. The CDR3 runs 15 residues. Germline loops: CDR1 DFQATT, CDR2 SNEGSKA (reference sequence).

The sample holds many counts of this clonotype. V usage is TRBV7-2 and J usage is TRBJ2-7, with a tentative D call TRBD1 (6 bases). Per the germline V gene, CDR1 is SGHTA and CDR2 is FQGNSA. Trimming cost V 5 bases and J 4 bases, with 15 bases left between them. This CDR3 is built from 14 residues. The CDR3 protein is CASSLTMTGYEQYF. For the CDR3, the DNA is TGTGCCAGCAGCCTTACAATGACAGGTTACGAGCAGTACTTC.

This clonotype was seen more than once but under ten times. The chain recombines TRBV24-1 with TRBJ2-1; the D gene is possibly TRBD1 (6 bases). V shed 4 bases and J shed 8 bases, with 17 bases lying between them. Germline CDR1 is KGHDR and CDR2 is SFDVKD. CDR3 length: 15 residues. CDR3 nucleotide sequence: TGTGCCACCAGTGAACGCCAAGGGGGAGTGGATGAGCAGTTCTTC. Its translation is CATSERQGGVDEQFF.

This clonotype has ten or more counts. The chain links TRBV2 to TRBJ1-1; a possible D gene is TRBD1 (5 bases). Trimming removed 2 bases from V and 1 base from J, with 8 bases in between. The V gene's germline CDR1 is SNHLY and CDR2 FYNNEI. The CDR3 is made up of 14 amino acids. The CDR3 DNA sequence: TGTGCCAGCAGTGAAACGGGGCCGAACACTGAAGCTTTCTTT. This codes for CASSETGPNTEAFF.

This clonotype was seen ten or more times. The chain uses TRBV11-3 and TRBJ1-1; TRBD1 is a possible D gene (6 bases). This CDR3 contains 18 residues. V lost 5 bases and J lost 0, with 22 bases in between. Germline V lookup: CDR1 SGHNT, CDR2 YENEEA. The CDR3 sequence: CASSPGGGHGYLNTEAFF. DNA for the CDR3: TGTGCCAGCAGCCCCGGGGGGGGGCACGGATACCTGAACACTGAAGCTTTCTTT.

This clonotype has at least ten counts. The rearrangement uses TRBV20-1 and TRBJ2-3, with D perhaps matching TRBD1 (6 bases). The CDR3 loop spans 15 amino acids. Trimming stripped 0 bases from V and 4 bases from J, with 14 bases between. Germline V gene sequence: CDR1 DFQATT, CDR2 SNEGSKA (reference sequence). The CDR3 nucleotides are TGCAGTGCTAGAGATACAGGGAAAGGAGCAGATACGCAGTATTTT. Amino acids: CSARDTGKGADTQYF.

This clonotype has at least ten counts. This chain links TRBV20-1 with TRBJ2-3; maybe TRBD1 (5 bases). This CDR3 contains 17 residues. Trimming removed 4 bases at V and 2 bases at J, with 22 bases between. The germline gives CDR1 DFQATT, CDR2 SNEGSKA (reference sequence). The CDR3 coding sequence is TGCAGTGCTACACCTACCACAGGTCGCGCGGACACAGATACGCAGTATTTT. It is translated as CSATPTTGRADTDTQYF.

Only a few counts were recorded for this clonotype. The rearrangement joins TRBV29-1 to TRBJ2-1; 10 bases agree with TRBD2. Germline lookup yields CDR1 SQVTM and CDR2 ANQGSEA. The CDR3 runs 13 residues. With 4 bases clipped from V and 6 bases from J, the junction kept 3 bases outside the gene matches. The DNA for the CDR3 is TGCAGCGTTGCCTCTAGCGGGAGCAATGAGCAGTTCTTC. Amino acids: CSVASSGSNEQFF.

There are many counts of this clonotype. The J gene is TRBJ2-4, the V gene TRBV27, with TRBD2 identical over 9 bases. Germline V gene data show CDR1 as MNHEY and CDR2 as SMNVEV (reference sequence). The CDR3 contains 17 residues. V shed 4 bases and J 4 bases; nucleotides not matched to a gene: 11. CDR3 bases: TGTGCCAGCAGTTCCAAGACTAGCGGAGTGAGGAAAAACATTCAGTACTTC. This gives the protein CASSSKTSGVRKNIQYF.

V is TRBV27 and J is TRBJ1-1, with D perhaps TRBD1 (6 bases). The V end was cut by 8 bases, the J end by 0 bases, with 10 bases between. Germline V gives CDR1 MNHEY, CDR2 SMNVEV (reference sequence). CDR3 length: 13 amino acids. The CDR3 sequence is CASGWGLNTEAFF. The CDR3 coding sequence is TGTGCCAGCGGCTGGGGGCTGAACACTGAAGCTTTCTTT.

The chain carries TRBV9 and TRBJ2-3; D unresolved. V lost 6 bases, J lost 3 bases, and 14 bases lay in between. CDR3 length: 14 amino acids. Germline CDR1 reads SGDLS; CDR2 reads YYNGEE. The CDR3 region is CASTSGQATDTQYF. The CDR3 coding sequence is TGTGCCAGCACCTCGGGCCAAGCAACAGATACGCAGTATTTT.

This clonotype was seen ten or more times. V and J are TRBV12-3 or TRBV12-4 and TRBJ2-5; 8 nucleotides line up with TRBD1. Trimming at V came to 3 bases and at J to 3 bases, leaving 6 bases not matched to a gene. The length of the CDR3 is 15 residues. This chain's CDR3 is CASSFGTGGKETQYF. The CDR3 nucleotides read TGTGCCAGCAGTTTTGGTACAGGGGGTAAAGAGACCCAGTACTTC.

This clonotype was counted at least ten times. The chain joins TRBV2 to TRBJ1-2; D not certain. The CDR3 runs to 15 residues. The germline V gene encodes CDR1 SNHLY and CDR2 FYNNEI. Trimming left V 6 bases short and J 6 bases short, with 20 bases between. The CDR3 DNA reads as TGTGCCAGCAGAGCAAAACTGCTAAAGAAGGATGGCTACACCTTC. Translating gives CASRAKLLKKDGYTF.

This clonotype was picked up many times. This chain joins TRBV29-1 and TRBJ2-3; TRBD1 aligns across 7 bases. With 3 bases clipped from V and 4 bases from J, the junction kept 7 bases outside the gene matches. The CDR3 has 14 amino acids. CDR1 is SQVTM, CDR2 ANQGSEA, per germline. CDR3 sequence: CSVDPDDRADTQYF. CDR3 coding DNA: TGCAGCGTTGACCCCGATGACAGGGCAGATACGCAGTATTTT.

As concerns this clonotype: A clone one base away is much larger, so this may be a read error. The chain links TRBV12-3 or TRBV12-4 to TRBJ2-1; D gene ambiguous. The DNA end is more similar to TRBJ2-7, so the J call may be wrong. CDR3 length: 12 amino acids. CDR3 in amino acids: CASSLLYNEQYF. CDR3 coding DNA: TGTGCCAGCAGTTTATTATACAATGAGCAGTACTTC.

Ten or more counts support this clonotype. The chain has TRBV28 and TRBJ2-7, with a possible D match to TRBD1 (5 bases). Germline V gene lookup returns CDR1 MDHEN and CDR2 SYDVKM. Deletions cut 6 bases from V and 5 bases from J, with 17 bases between. CDR3 length: 14 residues. As DNA, the CDR3 is TGTGCCAGCAGCTTCCCTGGGGCGAGGAACGAGCAGTACTTC. Amino acids: CASSFPGARNEQYF. Filled out from reference TRBV28 and TRBJ2-7, the complete variable domain reads DVKVTQSSRYLVKRTGEKVFLECVQDMDHENMFWYRQDPGLGLRLIYFSYDVKMKEKGDIPEGYSVSREKKERFSLILESASTNQTSMYLCASSFPGARNEQYFGPGTRLTVT.

Of note for this clonotype: It may be a read error: a sequence one base away is much more abundant. In nucleotides, the CDR3 is TGCAGTGCTAGTATTGGGGGGTTTAGTGAGCAGTACTTC. Translation gives CSASIGGFSEQYF. The V call is TRBV20-1, the J call TRBJ2-7; tentatively, D is TRBD2 (6 bases). This CDR3 region has 13 residues. Trimming removed 3 bases at V and 7 bases at J, with 16 bases between. Germline V gene data show CDR1 as DFQATT and CDR2 as SNEGSKA (reference sequence).

This clonotype showed up many times. The chain employs TRBV30 and TRBJ1-5; D unclear. The CDR3 is made up of 15 amino acids. Germline-derived CDR1 and CDR2 are GTSNPN and SVGIG (reference sequence). V gave up 5 bases and J gave up 4 bases, with 18 bases separating them. The CDR3 sequence is CAWPRPYRGNQPQHF. The CDR3, as DNA: TGTGCCTGGCCTCGGCCATATAGAGGGAATCAGCCCCAGCATTTT.

In this sample, this clonotype turned up many times. The rearrangement uses TRBV7-2 and TRBJ1-4; tentatively, D is TRBD1 (5 bases). The CDR3 consists of 15 residues. Germline CDR1 reads SGHTA; CDR2 reads FQGNSA. V was shortened by 1 base and J by 7 bases, with 13 bases between the two germline ends. For the CDR3, the DNA is TGTGCCAGCAGCTTAGGTCAGACAGTCGGTGAAAAACTGTTTTTT. Its protein product is CASSLGQTVGEKLFF.

The chain links TRBV20-1 to TRBJ2-5; a weak D match, TRBD2 (6 bases). CDR1 is DFQATT and CDR2 is SNEGSKA in the germline V gene (reference sequence). Trimming left V 6 bases short and J 4 bases short, with 15 bases between. The CDR3 has 13 amino acids. The CDR3 region is CSAPWGEIETQYF. As DNA, the CDR3 is TGCAGTGCGCCGTGGGGGGAGATAGAGACCCAGTACTTC.

This clonotype appeared many times. The chain links TRBV10-3 to TRBJ2-1; D remains ambiguous. The germline gives CDR1 ENHRY, CDR2 SYGVKD. This CDR3 is built from 11 residues. V was trimmed by 2 bases and J by 5 bases, leaving 1 base between them. The CDR3 DNA reads TGTGCCATCAGTGAGGACAATGAGCAGTTCTTC. Protein: CAISEDNEQFF.

This clonotype showed up many times. The chain is built from TRBV2 and TRBJ1-1, with 7 bases fitting TRBD1. Trimming removed 2 bases from V and 11 bases from J; junction bases left unmatched: 2. The V gene's germline CDR1 is SNHLY and CDR2 FYNNEI. This CDR3 is built from 11 residues. CDR3 sequence reads: CASSERGRAFF. As DNA, the CDR3 is TGTGCCAGCAGTGAAAGGGGGCGGGCTTTCTTT.

This clonotype was seen repeatedly, ten times or more. The CDR3 DNA reads as TGTGCCTCCAAGAGGGAAGAGACCCAGTACTTC. Translated: CASKREETQYF. V usage is TRBV6-2 or TRBV6-3 and J usage is TRBJ2-5, with D perhaps matching TRBD2 (5 bases). Trimming took 11 bases from V and 3 from J, leaving 10 bases between them. The CDR3 is 11 amino acids. Looked up from germline, CDR1 is MNHEY and CDR2 is SVGEGT.

The chain is built from TRBV6-5 and TRBJ2-7; weak D call: TRBD2 (5 bases). The CDR3 has 15 amino acids. V lost 0 bases, J lost 7 bases, and 16 bases lay in between. Germline V gene lookup returns CDR1 MNHEY and CDR2 SVGAGI. The DNA for the CDR3 is TGTGCCAGCAGTTACTCGACGAGTTTTCCGGGAGAGCAGTACTTC. Encoded protein: CASSYSTSFPGEQYF.

With regard to this clonotype: A much larger clonotype is one base distant, so this may be a read error. The chain has TRBV27 and TRBJ2-3; TRBD1 aligns across 9 bases. From germline, CDR1 is MNHEY and CDR2 SMNVEV (reference sequence). The CDR3 is made up of 15 amino acids. In nucleotides, the CDR3 is TGTGCCTGCAGAATGACCGGGACAGGGCAAGATACGCAGTATTTT. Its protein product is CACRMTGTGQDTQYF.

The chain has TRBV6-4 and TRBJ1-1; maybe TRBD1 (5 bases). Germline V gene sequence: CDR1 MRHNA, CDR2 SNTAGT. The V end was cut by 8 bases, the J end by 0 bases, with 16 bases between. The CDR3 covers 15 residues. The CDR3 DNA is TGTGCCAGCGGGGGACGGGGGGAAATGAACACTGAAGCTTTCTTT. Protein: CASGGRGEMNTEAFF.

This clonotype has a handful of counts. The chain links TRBV7-3 to TRBJ2-1; D could derive from TRBD1 or TRBD2 (5 bases each). Trimming removed 1 base at V and 6 bases at J, with 10 bases between. The CDR3 sequence is 14 residues long. Germline lookup yields CDR1 SGHTA and CDR2 FQGTGA. This chain's CDR3 is CASSLNIGTNEQFF. CDR3 bases: TGTGCCAGCAGCTTAAATATAGGGACCAATGAGCAGTTCTTC.

This clonotype was recorded at least ten times. J is TRBJ2-5 and V is TRBV2; possibly TRBD1 or TRBD2 for D (5 bases each). The CDR3 runs 15 residues. CDR1 and CDR2 (germline): SNHLY, FYNNEI. The V end was cut by 5 bases, the J end by 6 bases, with 19 bases between. In DNA form, the CDR3 reads TGTGCCAGCAGTTTTTTTGAGGGGCCGGAAAAGACCCAGTACTTC. Its protein is CASSFFEGPEKTQYF. Combining the CDR3 with reference TRBV2 and TRBJ2-5 gives the whole variable domain EPEVTQTPSHQVTQMGQEVILRCVPISNHLYFYWYRQILGQKVEFLVSFYNNEISEKSEIFDDQFSVERPDGSNFTLKIRSTKLEDSAMYFCASSFFEGPEKTQYFGPGTRLLVL.